A selection of T cell receptor beta chains follows, all from one sample in a study of blood T cell repertoires in COVID-19. Here immunoSEQ multiplex PCR was the method, and the copy in TCRdb shows in-frame clones only, minus some. The table lists 160,000 or so clones, about nine tenths of them singletons. Source material: peripheral blood. The origin of the receptors is a man younger than 30 with acute or convalescent COVID-19. Both conserved end residues are part of each CDR3. A D gene is named only where the DNA matches it firmly. Size values are once, few and many counts, or a class for expanded clones, and some rows have none.

d_call: .; v_call: TRBV5-1; cdr3_length: 16; j_call: TRBJ2-4; clone_size: .; cdr3_nt: TGCGCCAGCAGCTTGGATCCGGGGTTAGCCAAAAACATTCAGTACTTC; cdr3_aa: CASSLDPGLAKNIQYF
d_call: .; v_call: TRBV2; cdr3_length: 12; j_call: TRBJ1-2; clone_size: .; cdr3_nt: TGTGCCTGGTTACGGGGGTCGGATGGCTACACCTTC; cdr3_aa: CAWLRGSDGYTF
d_call: TRBD2; v_call: TRBV2; cdr3_length: 16; j_call: TRBJ2-5; clone_size: .; cdr3_nt: TGTGCCAGCAGCGGACCCGGGCCTTGGGGGGGAGAGACCCAGTACTTC; cdr3_aa: CASSGPGPWGGETQYF
d_call: .; v_call: TRBV3-1/TRBV3-2; cdr3_length: 13; j_call: TRBJ2-5; clone_size: .; cdr3_nt: TGTGCCAGCAGCCAGTCCAGGGCAGAGACCCAGTACTTC; cdr3_aa: CASSQSRAETQYF
d_call: TRBD2; v_call: TRBV7-9; cdr3_length: 15; j_call: TRBJ2-7; clone_size: .; cdr3_nt: TGTGCCAGCAGCTTATTGGGGACTAGCGGCTACGAGCAGTACTTC; cdr3_aa: CASSLLGTSGYEQYF
d_call: TRBD1; v_call: TRBV19; cdr3_length: 14; j_call: TRBJ1-6; clone_size: .; cdr3_nt: TGTGCCAGTTCCAATACAGGGGGGGATTCACCCCTCCACTTT; cdr3_aa: CASSNTGGDSPLHF
d_call: .; v_call: TRBV5-1; cdr3_length: 14; j_call: TRBJ1-4; clone_size: few; cdr3_nt: TGCGCCAGCAGTTGGACTGACGCTAATGAAAAACTGTTTTTT; cdr3_aa: CASSWTDANEKLFF
d_call: TRBD1; v_call: TRBV27; cdr3_length: 14; j_call: TRBJ1-2; clone_size: .; cdr3_nt: TGTGCCAGCAGATCAACAGGGGAAAGGTATGGCTACACCTTC; cdr3_aa: CASRSTGERYGYTF
d_call: .; v_call: TRBV19; cdr3_length: 18; j_call: TRBJ1-2; clone_size: few; cdr3_nt: TGTGCCAGTAGTTCTAGCGGGGGATCCAGGGTGGGTGACTATGGCTACACCTTC; cdr3_aa: CASSSSGGSRVGDYGYTF
d_call: TRBD1; v_call: TRBV6-5; cdr3_length: 15; j_call: TRBJ2-2; clone_size: once; cdr3_nt: TGTGCCAGCAGTTACGGGACAGGGGGCACCGGGGAGCTGTTTTTT; cdr3_aa: CASSYGTGGTGELFF
d_call: TRBD1; v_call: TRBV7-9; cdr3_length: 14; j_call: TRBJ2-1; clone_size: .; cdr3_nt: TGTGCCAGCAGCTTAGGACAGGGGTTTGATGAGCAGTTCTTC; cdr3_aa: CASSLGQGFDEQFF
d_call: .; v_call: TRBV11-2; cdr3_length: 16; j_call: TRBJ1-3; clone_size: .; cdr3_nt: TGTGCCAGCAGCTCTGGTTACAGGAACTCTGGAAACACCATATATTTT; cdr3_aa: CASSSGYRNSGNTIYF
d_call: .; v_call: TRBV6-5; cdr3_length: 15; j_call: TRBJ2-1; clone_size: .; cdr3_nt: TGTGCCAGCAGAATTACAGGGGGGGCATACAATGAGCAGTTCTTC; cdr3_aa: CASRITGGAYNEQFF
d_call: TRBD2; v_call: TRBV5-8; cdr3_length: 15; j_call: TRBJ2-1; clone_size: once; cdr3_nt: TGTGCCAGCAGCTTCCTTGGACTAGCGGAAAATGAGCAGTTCTTC; cdr3_aa: CASSFLGLAENEQFF
d_call: .; v_call: TRBV4-2; cdr3_length: 15; j_call: TRBJ1-5; clone_size: .; cdr3_nt: TGTGCCAGCAGCCAGGCGACAGATTACAATCAGCCCCAGCATTTT; cdr3_aa: CASSQATDYNQPQHF
d_call: TRBD1; v_call: TRBV7-9; cdr3_length: 15; j_call: TRBJ1-2; clone_size: .; cdr3_nt: TGTGCCAGCAGCTTAGACGGGACAGTCAACTATGGCTACACCTTC; cdr3_aa: CASSLDGTVNYGYTF
d_call: TRBD1; v_call: TRBV15; cdr3_length: 15; j_call: TRBJ1-2; clone_size: .; cdr3_nt: TGTGCCACCAGCAGAGACCTAGGGACAGGGGGAGGCTACACCTTC; cdr3_aa: CATSRDLGTGGGYTF
d_call: .; v_call: TRBV15; cdr3_length: 17; j_call: TRBJ1-1; clone_size: .; cdr3_nt: TGTGCCACCAGCAGAGATCAGGGTGGCCAGGGCAACACTGAAGCTTTCTTT; cdr3_aa: CATSRDQGGQGNTEAFF
d_call: .; v_call: TRBV10-2; cdr3_length: 15; j_call: TRBJ1-1; clone_size: .; cdr3_nt: TGCGCCAGCAAGCGAGCAGGGAAACAGAACACTGAAGCTTTCTTT; cdr3_aa: CASKRAGKQNTEAFF
d_call: TRBD1; v_call: TRBV29-1; cdr3_length: 13; j_call: TRBJ1-3; clone_size: .; cdr3_nt: TGCAGCGCCAAGACAGGGGGCAGGAACACCATATATTTT; cdr3_aa: CSAKTGGRNTIYF
d_call: TRBD1; v_call: TRBV6-5; cdr3_length: 12; j_call: TRBJ1-1; clone_size: .; cdr3_nt: TGTGCCACGCGGGCACAGGGGGATGAAGCTTTCTTT; cdr3_aa: CATRAQGDEAFF
d_call: .; v_call: TRBV19; cdr3_length: 14; j_call: TRBJ1-2; clone_size: .; cdr3_nt: TGTGCCAGTAGCGAGATACAGGTCTTCTATGGCTACACCTTC; cdr3_aa: CASSEIQVFYGYTF
d_call: .; v_call: TRBV19; cdr3_length: 15; j_call: TRBJ1-5; clone_size: .; cdr3_nt: TGTGCCAGTAGTCCCCAGGGTTCGAGCAATCAGCCCCAGCATTTT; cdr3_aa: CASSPQGSSNQPQHF
d_call: TRBD2; v_call: TRBV4-1; cdr3_length: 19; j_call: TRBJ2-4; clone_size: .; cdr3_nt: TGCGCCAGCAGCCAAGAAGGGGGGACTAGCGGCTTAGCCAAAAACATTCAGTACTTC; cdr3_aa: CASSQEGGTSGLAKNIQYF
d_call: TRBD2; v_call: TRBV10-3; cdr3_length: 14; j_call: TRBJ2-1; clone_size: once; cdr3_nt: TGTGCCATCAGACGTAGCGGGGGGGCGAATGAGCAGTTCTTC; cdr3_aa: CAIRRSGGANEQFF
d_call: TRBD2; v_call: TRBV15; cdr3_length: 16; j_call: TRBJ2-1; clone_size: .; cdr3_nt: TGTGCCACCAGCAGAGTTGGACTAGACGGGGACAATGAGCAGTTCTTC; cdr3_aa: CATSRVGLDGDNEQFF
d_call: TRBD1; v_call: TRBV5-4; cdr3_length: 16; j_call: TRBJ2-1; clone_size: .; cdr3_nt: TGTGCCAGCAGCCTCCCCGGGACAGGGGTTTACAATGAGCAGTTCTTC; cdr3_aa: CASSLPGTGVYNEQFF
d_call: TRBD2; v_call: TRBV9; cdr3_length: 15; j_call: TRBJ2-7; clone_size: .; cdr3_nt: TGTGCCAGCAGCGTGACTAGCGGGTATTCCTACGAGCAGTACTTC; cdr3_aa: CASSVTSGYSYEQYF
d_call: TRBD1; v_call: TRBV29-1; cdr3_length: 12; j_call: TRBJ1-1; clone_size: .; cdr3_nt: TGCAGCGGCCGGGACAGCAACACTGAAGCTTTCTTT; cdr3_aa: CSGRDSNTEAFF
d_call: TRBD2; v_call: TRBV6-1; cdr3_length: 19; j_call: TRBJ2-1; clone_size: .; cdr3_nt: TGTGCCAGCAGTGAAGGGGTACTAACCGGGACTACCATGGCGTATGAGCAGTTCTTC; cdr3_aa: CASSEGVLTGTTMAYEQFF
d_call: .; v_call: TRBV6-5; cdr3_length: 15; j_call: TRBJ2-7; clone_size: .; cdr3_nt: TGTGCCAGCAGTTACTCGACAGGAAAATCGGGCGAGCAGTACTTC; cdr3_aa: CASSYSTGKSGEQYF
d_call: .; v_call: TRBV5-1; cdr3_length: 21; j_call: TRBJ2-6; clone_size: .; cdr3_nt: TGCGCCAGCAGCTTGCCCAAACAGGGCTCATCTACGAGTTCTGGGGCCAACGTCCTGACTTTC; cdr3_aa: CASSLPKQGSSTSSGANVLTF
d_call: .; v_call: TRBV6-5; cdr3_length: 13; j_call: TRBJ1-1; clone_size: once; cdr3_nt: TGTGCCAGCAGTTACCTAGATAGCACTGAAGCTTTCTTT; cdr3_aa: CASSYLDSTEAFF
d_call: .; v_call: TRBV18; cdr3_length: 17; j_call: TRBJ1-2; clone_size: .; cdr3_nt: TGTGCCAGCTCACCATCGAGGCAAGGGGCGTTTAGGTATGGCTACACCTTC; cdr3_aa: CASSPSRQGAFRYGYTF
d_call: TRBD1; v_call: TRBV24-1; cdr3_length: 15; j_call: TRBJ2-5; clone_size: once; cdr3_nt: TGTGCCACCAGTGATTTGCGGCCAGGGGGAGAGACCCAGTACTTC; cdr3_aa: CATSDLRPGGETQYF
d_call: .; v_call: TRBV5-6; cdr3_length: 12; j_call: TRBJ1-2; clone_size: once; cdr3_nt: TGTGCCAGCACCTCCTTAAACTATGGCTACACCTTC; cdr3_aa: CASTSLNYGYTF
d_call: TRBD1; v_call: TRBV5-1; cdr3_length: 16; j_call: TRBJ1-1; clone_size: .; cdr3_nt: TGCGCCAGCAGCTTGAGTCGGGACAGGGGTTGGACTGAAGCTTTCTTT; cdr3_aa: CASSLSRDRGWTEAFF
d_call: TRBD1; v_call: TRBV7-6; cdr3_length: 14; j_call: TRBJ1-5; clone_size: .; cdr3_nt: TGTGCCAGCAGCTCTGACAGGGGTGGACAGCCCCAGCATTTT; cdr3_aa: CASSSDRGGQPQHF
d_call: .; v_call: TRBV3-1/TRBV3-2; cdr3_length: 15; j_call: TRBJ1-2; clone_size: .; cdr3_nt: TGTGCCAGCAGCCAAGATTCGAGGGGAGGGGGGGGCTACACCTTC; cdr3_aa: CASSQDSRGGGGYTF
d_call: .; v_call: TRBV7-2; cdr3_length: 15; j_call: TRBJ2-4; clone_size: .; cdr3_nt: TGTGCCAGCAGCTTAGCTTCAGGGGCCAAAAACATTCAGTACTTC; cdr3_aa: CASSLASGAKNIQYF
d_call: .; v_call: TRBV18; cdr3_length: 16; j_call: TRBJ1-1; clone_size: .; cdr3_nt: TGTGCCAGCTCCATCGTGGCAGGTTTCACGAACACTGAAGCTTTCTTT; cdr3_aa: CASSIVAGFTNTEAFF
d_call: TRBD1; v_call: TRBV6-5; cdr3_length: 13; j_call: TRBJ2-1; clone_size: .; cdr3_nt: TGTGCCAGTACAGACAGGGTCCTTGATGAGCAGTTCTTC; cdr3_aa: CASTDRVLDEQFF
d_call: .; v_call: TRBV6-6; cdr3_length: 13; j_call: TRBJ2-7; clone_size: .; cdr3_nt: TGTGCCAGCAGGGCCGGGGTCCCCTACGAGCAGTACTTC; cdr3_aa: CASRAGVPYEQYF
d_call: TRBD1; v_call: TRBV19; cdr3_length: 14; j_call: TRBJ1-6; clone_size: .; cdr3_nt: TGTGCCAGTAGTGTGACAGGGAGTAATTCACCCCTCCACTTT; cdr3_aa: CASSVTGSNSPLHF
d_call: TRBD1; v_call: TRBV9; cdr3_length: 15; j_call: TRBJ1-1; clone_size: .; cdr3_nt: TGTGCCAGCAGCTATGGGACAGGGTCGGACACTGAAGCTTTCTTT; cdr3_aa: CASSYGTGSDTEAFF